These 19 T cell receptor beta chains originate from one sample sequenced in a study of T cell responses to AZD1222 COVID-19 vaccine. Sequencing used immunoSEQ multiplex PCR; TCRdb keeps in-frame clones, though not all of them. The table records 90,000 to 130,000 clones, around 93% of them present only once. Specimen: peripheral blood, collected on day 0 of AZD1222 vaccination. These TCRs come from an adult in good health.

As DNA, the CDR3 is TGTGCCACCAGCCGCCAACAGGGACCCGAAAAACTGTTTTTT. Translation: CATSRQQGPEKLFF. This sequence joins TRBV15 and TRBJ1-4; tentative D call: TRBD1 (6 bases). Germline lookup yields CDR1 LNHNV and CDR2 YYDKDF (reference sequence). Trimming removed 5 bases from V and 8 bases from J, with 15 bases in between. This CDR3 has 14 residues. The full variable domain, with the rest looked up from reference TRBV15 and TRBJ1-4, is DAMVIQNPRYQVTQFGKPVTLSCSQTLNHNVMYWYQQKSSQAPKLLFHYYDKDFNNEADTPDNFQSRRPNTSFCFLDIRSPGLGDTAMYLCATSRQQGPEKLFFGSGTQLSVL.

This clone appeared a single time. V and J are TRBV6-2 or TRBV6-3 and TRBJ2-1, with a possible D match to TRBD1 (5 bases). The V gene lost 2 bases and the J gene lost 5 bases, with 13 bases spanning the gap. The CDR3 contains 15 residues. Germline CDR1 is MNHEY and CDR2 is SVGEGT. The CDR3 nucleotides read TGTGCCAGCAGTTACCCCGGCCAGGGCGACAATGAGCAGTTCTTC. Translating it yields CASSYPGQGDNEQFF.

CDR3 protein: CASSSTGTGGYEQYF. The CDR3 nucleotides are TGTGCCAGCAGCTCAACCGGGACAGGGGGGTACGAGCAGTACTTC. This chain joins TRBV11-2 and TRBJ2-7; TRBD1 agrees at 11 bases. The CDR3 covers 15 residues. Unmatched junction bases numbered 6, after V lost 4 bases and J lost 4 bases. CDR1 and CDR2 (germline): SGHAT, FQNNGV.

The rearrangement joins TRBV18 to TRBJ1-4, with D uncertain. The CDR3 consists of 14 residues. The V end lost 6 bases, the J end lost 0 bases, and 8 bases lay between the germline ends. CDR1 KGHSH and CDR2 LQKENI come from the germline V gene. CDR3 protein: CASSHGATNEKLFF. DNA for the CDR3: TGTGCCAGCTCCCACGGGGCAACTAATGAAAAACTGTTTTTT.

This chain connects TRBV28 to TRBJ1-6, with 11 bases aligning to TRBD1. CDR3 length: 15 residues. CDR1 is MDHEN and CDR2 is SYDVKM in the germline V gene. The ends lost 6 bases at V and 10 bases at J; junction bases unmatched: 8. CDR3 nucleotide sequence: TGTGCCAGCAGCTCCGGACAGGGGGCGAGCTCACCCCTCCACTTT. It yields the protein CASSSGQGASSPLHF.

This clone was observed a handful of times. V gene TRBV5-1 combines with J gene TRBJ2-5, with 9 positions matching TRBD2. This CDR3 contains 16 residues. Germline CDR1 is SGHRS and CDR2 is YFSETQ. Losses at the gene ends were 0 bases for V and 5 bases for J; bases not matched to a gene: 8. CDR3 amino acids: CASSLEKAGGPETQYF. CDR3 nucleotide sequence: TGCGCCAGCAGCTTGGAGAAAGCGGGGGGTCCCGAGACCCAGTACTTC.

The rearrangement links TRBV12-5 to TRBJ2-7; no clear D. The CDR3 extends over 10 amino acids. Germline CDR1 is LGHNT and CDR2 is FRNRAP. The V end lost 5 bases, the J end lost 3 bases, and 2 bases lay between the germline ends. As DNA, the CDR3 is TGTGCTAGTGGTATCTACGAGCAGTACTTC. As protein: CASGIYEQYF.

The rearrangement uses TRBV7-3 and TRBJ2-7; 7 bases fit TRBD2. CDR1 SGHTA and CDR2 FQGTGA come from the germline V gene. The CDR3 length is 15 residues. Unmatched junction bases numbered 9, after V lost 1 base and J lost 6 bases. This chain's CDR3 is CASSLNPGGFSEQYF. CDR3 nucleotides: TGTGCCAGCAGCTTAAATCCGGGAGGTTTCAGCGAGCAGTACTTC.

This rearrangement joins TRBV19 to TRBJ1-5; D is undetermined. The V end lost 1 base, the J end lost 7 bases, and 5 bases lay between the germline ends. Germline V gene data show CDR1 as LNHDA and CDR2 as SQIVND (reference sequence). The CDR3 is made up of 12 amino acids. CDR3 nucleotides: TGTGCCAGTAGTATAGGGTTGCAGCCCCAGCATTTT. As protein: CASSIGLQPQHF.

The rearrangement uses TRBV5-4 and TRBJ1-6; D unresolved. Trimming took off 4 bases at V and 12 bases at J, with 14 bases between the two ends. Germline V gene data show CDR1 as SGHNT and CDR2 as YYREEE (reference sequence). This CDR3 contains 13 residues. The DNA of the CDR3 is TGTGCCAGCAGCCCGAGGACTGCCGGACCCCTCCACTTT. Its protein product is CASSPRTAGPLHF.

The rearrangement links TRBV6-4 to TRBJ2-5; 9 nucleotides align to TRBD2. The V segment lost 2 bases and the J segment 2 bases; nucleotides outside the gene matches: 15. This CDR3 has 19 amino acids. CDR1 is MRHNA and CDR2 is SNTAGT in the germline V gene. The CDR3 nucleotides read TGTGCCAGCAGTGACCCAGCCGGGACTAGCCATTCATTACAAGAGACCCAGTACTTC. Protein sequence: CASSDPAGTSHSLQETQYF.

The sample holds a few counts of this clone. The rearrangement joins TRBV7-9 to TRBJ2-7; 10 bases line up with TRBD1. V was pared by 5 bases and J by 0 bases, with 4 bases of the junction left unmatched. The CDR3 has 15 amino acids. The V gene's germline CDR1 is SEHNR and CDR2 FQNEAQ (reference sequence). CDR3 sequence (DNA): TGTGCCAGCAGCCGGGGACAGGGGCTCTCCTACGAGCAGTACTTC. It yields the protein CASSRGQGLSYEQYF.

V gene TRBV7-7 combines with J gene TRBJ1-4; TRBD1 might be the D (6 bases). Germline CDR1 SSHAT, CDR2 FNYEAQ (reference sequence). The CDR3 totals 15 residues. V gave up 5 bases and J gave up 8 bases, with 18 bases separating them. This CDR3 is CASSVGQGIGEKLFF. Written as DNA, the CDR3 is TGTGCCAGCAGCGTGGGGCAGGGGATTGGGGAAAAACTGTTTTTT.

The chain combines TRBV6-5 with TRBJ1-1, with D possibly being TRBD1 (5 bases). The CDR3 consists of 14 residues. V was clipped by 8 bases and J by 6 bases, with 19 bases between them. The germline V gene encodes CDR1 MNHEY and CDR2 SVGAGI. In nucleotides, the CDR3 is TGTGCCAGCTGCCGGCTGGGGGTGAAATCTGAAGCTTTCTTT. Encoded protein: CASCRLGVKSEAFF.

The J gene is TRBJ2-7, the V gene TRBV5-1; D ambiguous. The V gene's germline CDR1 is SGHRS and CDR2 YFSETQ. The CDR3 covers 11 residues. The V and J ends lost 4 bases and 3 bases respectively, with 5 bases between them. CDR3 residues: CASSDGYEQYF. CDR3 DNA: TGCGCCAGCAGCGACGGCTACGAGCAGTACTTC.

The CDR3 reads CASSQGRAAIEQYF. The CDR3 coding sequence is TGTGCCAGCAGCCAAGGTAGGGCAGCCATCGAGCAGTACTTC. This chain uses TRBV3-1 (or the pseudogene TRBV3-2) with TRBJ2-7; D unclear. The CDR3 length is 14 residues. V shed 1 base and J shed 6 bases, with 13 bases lying between them. Germline assignment: CDR1 LGHDT and CDR2 YNNKEL (reference sequence).

V and J are TRBV30 and TRBJ1-1; D not resolved. CDR3 length: 13 amino acids. Trimming took off 1 base at V and 5 bases at J, with 11 bases between the two ends. From germline, CDR1 is GTSNPN and CDR2 SVGIG (reference sequence). CDR3 bases: TGTGCCTGGAGTGGTTACCGTGGGACTGAAGCTTTCTTT. Amino acid sequence: CAWSGYRGTEAFF. The variable domain in full, completed from reference TRBV30 and TRBJ1-1, reads SQTIHQWPATLVQPVGSPLSLECTVEGTSNPNLYWYRQAAGRGLQLLFYSVGIGQISSEVPQNLSASRPQDRQFILSSKKLLLSDSGFYLCAWSGYRGTEAFFGQGTRLTVV.

The chain uses TRBV12-3 or TRBV12-4 and TRBJ2-1; a possible D gene is TRBD1 (5 bases). The CDR3 covers 13 residues. Trimming cost V 6 bases and J 6 bases, with 12 bases left between them. CDR3 in amino acids: CASSQRRVNEQFF. In nucleotides, the CDR3 is TGTGCCAGCAGCCAGCGCAGGGTCAATGAGCAGTTCTTC.

This chain connects TRBV5-1 to TRBJ2-7; D unresolved. The CDR3 is made up of 13 amino acids. V was clipped by 4 bases and J by 3 bases, with 11 bases between them. CDR1 and CDR2 from the germline V gene are SGHRS and YFSETQ. Written as DNA, the CDR3 is TGCGCCAGCAGCCCCGGGTCCTTCTACGAGCAGTACTTC. Its protein product is CASSPGSFYEQYF. Full variable domain (outside the CDR3, taken from reference TRBV5-1 and TRBJ2-7): KAGVTQTPRYLIKTRGQQVTLSCSPISGHRSVSWYQQTPGQGLQFLFEYFSETQRNKGNFPGRFSGRQFSNSRSEMNVSTLELGDSALYLCASSPGSFYEQYFGPGTRLTVT.